These T cell receptor beta chains were read from a single sample in a study of brain T cells in children with intractable seizures. Data came from immunoSEQ multiplex PCR; TCRdb stores just in-frame clones and leaves some out. The table shows about 320,000 clones, with roughly 92% occurring only once. Sequencing was performed on peripheral blood, taken about 5 months after surgery. The receptors here all came from a boy less than two years old with tuberous sclerosis and intractable seizures. The CDR3 runs from the conserved cysteine through the conserved F or W. A D gene is named only where the DNA matches it firmly. Part of the rows lack a size; the others show once, few, many or a class for expanded clones.

j_call v_call d_call clone_size cdr3_nt cdr3_aa
TRBJ1-1 TRBV19 - once TGTGCCAGTAGTATGGGACGGGTGAGTGAAGCTTTCTTT CASSMGRVSEAFF
TRBJ1-4 TRBV11-2 - - TGTGCCAGCCTGAATCCTTGGGCGGTGGGGTCTAATGAAAAACTGTTTTTT CASLNPWAVGSNEKLFF
TRBJ2-5 TRBV28 - - TGTGCCAGCACTCCCGTCCTTCAAGAGACCCAGTACTTC CASTPVLQETQYF
TRBJ1-6 TRBV6-6 - - TGTGCCAGCCTCTCGGGGTTTCGCTCCTATAATTCACCCCTCCACTTT CASLSGFRSYNSPLHF
TRBJ2-7 TRBV6-5 TRBD1 - TGTGCCAGCAGCGGACAGGGGGCGGACGAGCAGTACTTC CASSGQGADEQYF
TRBJ1-1 TRBV5-1 - - TGCGCCAGCAGCTTCACAGGAGCCGGTAACACTGAAGCTTTCTTT CASSFTGAGNTEAFF
TRBJ1-2 TRBV20-1 - - TGCAGTGCTGCAAGCGGAGATGGCTACACCTTC CSAASGDGYTF
TRBJ1-6 TRBV6-5 TRBD1 - TGTGCCAGCAGTTACCGGGACAGGGGAAATTCACCCCTCCACTTT CASSYRDRGNSPLHF
TRBJ1-5 TRBV4-2 TRBD1 - TGTGCCAGCAGCCAATCGGGACAGGGAAGCAATCAGCCCCAGCATTTT CASSQSGQGSNQPQHF
TRBJ2-3 TRBV5-1 - - TGCGCCAGCAGCGTCGAAGGGGGAGGGGGCACAGATACGCAGTATTTT CASSVEGGGGTDTQYF
TRBJ2-7 TRBV2 - - TGTGCCAGCAGGTCCGTGGACGGTTACGAGCAGTACTTC CASRSVDGYEQYF
TRBJ1-1 TRBV18 - once TGTGCCAGCTCACCACTCCCCGGGAGTAGTTTTGAAGCTTTCTTT CASSPLPGSSFEAFF
TRBJ2-5 TRBV10-2 TRBD2 - TGCGCCAGCAACTTAGCGGGAGAGGGGACCCAGTACTTC CASNLAGEGTQYF
TRBJ2-7 TRBV24-1 - - TGTGCCACCAGTCCCTCAGGCAGAACCTACGAGCAGTACTTC CATSPSGRTYEQYF
TRBJ2-1 TRBV9 TRBD2 - TGTGCCAGCAGCTCCCATTCTAGCGGGGGGGTCAATGAGCAGTTCTTC CASSSHSSGGVNEQFF
TRBJ1-2 TRBV11-2 TRBD1 few TGTGCCAGCAGCTTGGTCCCAGGGGGGCCTAACTATGGCTACACCTTC CASSLVPGGPNYGYTF
TRBJ2-2 TRBV30 TRBD2 - TGTGCCTGGAGTGTATTAGCGGGAACTTCGGACACCGGGGAGCTGTTTTTT CAWSVLAGTSDTGELFF
TRBJ2-1 TRBV24-1 - - TGTGCCACCAGTGGCGGTCTCAATGAGCAGTTCTTC CATSGGLNEQFF
TRBJ1-2 TRBV7-9 TRBD1 - TGTGCCAGCAGTCGACAGGGCAACTATGGCTACACCTTC CASSRQGNYGYTF
TRBJ2-5 TRBV3-1/TRBV3-2 TRBD2 - TGTGCCAGCAGCCACAGAATAGCGGGAGATGAGACCCAGTACTTC CASSHRIAGDETQYF
TRBJ1-1 TRBV28 - - TGTGCCAGCAGTCCGCGGACCGGGAACACTGAAGCTTTCTTT CASSPRTGNTEAFF
TRBJ1-5 TRBV2 - - TGTGCCAGCAGGTCGGGGATCCAGCCCCAGCATTTT CASRSGIQPQHF
TRBJ2-3 TRBV5-4 TRBD2 - TGTGCCAGCAGCTTGGGAGCGGGGGGCACAGATACGCAGTATTTT CASSLGAGGTDTQYF
TRBJ1-6 TRBV19 TRBD1 - TGTGCCAGTAGTATCGTCCAGGGGGTTAATTCACCCCTCCACTTT CASSIVQGVNSPLHF
TRBJ2-1 TRBV27 TRBD2 - TGTGCCAGCAGTCAAAGCGGGGGAGCCTACAATGAGCAGTTCTTC CASSQSGGAYNEQFF
TRBJ2-3 TRBV28 - - TGTGCCAGCATGCCCCCTGTAGCGGCCTATTTAGATACGCAGTATTTT CASMPPVAAYLDTQYF
TRBJ1-1 TRBV30 - once TGTGCCTGGAGGGTGAGGAACACTGAAGCTTTCTTT CAWRVRNTEAFF
TRBJ1-1 TRBV29-1 - once TGCACCACAGACCCACAGGGTGGGTCTGAAGCTTTCTTT CTTDPQGGSEAFF
TRBJ1-1 TRBV6-1 - - TGTGCCAGCAGTTGGGGAGTGAACACTGAAGCTTTCTTT CASSWGVNTEAFF
TRBJ1-1 TRBV6-6 - - TGTGCCAGCAGTTTATCCGACACTGAAGCTTTCTTT CASSLSDTEAFF
TRBJ1-6 TRBV30 - once TGTGCCTGGAATAAAGTTGGGGGGCTCTCCTATAATTCACCCCTCCACTTT CAWNKVGGLSYNSPLHF
TRBJ1-5 TRBV4-1 - - TGCGCCAGCAGCCAAGACCAAGTTGGACAGCCCCAGCATTTT CASSQDQVGQPQHF
TRBJ2-6 TRBV7-9 TRBD1 - TGTGCCAGCAGCTCCTCTACAGGGGATGGGGCCAACGTCCTGACTTTC CASSSSTGDGANVLTF
TRBJ2-7 TRBV9 TRBD1 once TGTGCCAGCAGCCCTAACCAGGGGGTGCAGTACTTC CASSPNQGVQYF
TRBJ1-4 TRBV28 - - TGTGCCAGCAGTTCACAGGCCATAGTGCGAGAAAAACTGTTTTTT CASSSQAIVREKLFF
TRBJ2-7 TRBV10-2 - - TGCGCCAGCAGTGAGTCGTCGCGAGCTATGGGCTACGAGCAGTACTTC CASSESSRAMGYEQYF
TRBJ2-7 TRBV5-1 TRBD2 few TGCGCCAGCAGCTCGGGAGGGGCCTTCTACGAGCAGTACTTC CASSSGGAFYEQYF
TRBJ1-3 TRBV11-2 - - TGTGCCAGCAGCTTACTTGGAAACACCATATATTTT CASSLLGNTIYF
TRBJ1-6 TRBV19 - - TGTGCCAGTAGTATAGAGTACGGGAATTCACCCCTCCACTTT CASSIEYGNSPLHF
TRBJ2-3 TRBV4-2 TRBD2 - TGTGCCAGCAGCCAAGTGGGACTAGCGGGGGGGCTTCTCCCCACAGATACGCAGTATTTT CASSQVGLAGGLLPTDTQYF
TRBJ2-2 TRBV11-2 TRBD2 few TGTGCCAGCAGCTTAGGGGAGGGGAACACCGGGGAGCTGTTTTTT CASSLGEGNTGELFF
TRBJ2-7 TRBV2 - - TGTGCCAGCAGTGAAGCTCAACAGACGAGAGAGCAGTACTTC CASSEAQQTREQYF
TRBJ1-1 TRBV18 TRBD1 - TGTGCCAGCTCTCGAACAGGGGGCACTGAAGCTTTCTTT CASSRTGGTEAFF
TRBJ2-3 TRBV5-1 TRBD2 - TGCGCCAGCAGCTTGGTTAGCGGGAGGGCAGATACGCAGTATTTT CASSLVSGRADTQYF
TRBJ1-1 TRBV7-9 TRBD1 - TGTGCCAGCAGCTTGATGGGACAGGGGCCTATGAACACTGAAGCTTTCTTT CASSLMGQGPMNTEAFF
TRBJ1-1 TRBV5-6 - few TGTGCCAGCACCAGGACAGTAAGGCAGAACACTGAAGCTTTCTTT CASTRTVRQNTEAFF
TRBJ2-1 TRBV6-5 - once TGTGCCAGCAGTTACTCGCACAGGGCTAGGAATGAGCAGTTCTTC CASSYSHRARNEQFF
TRBJ2-7 TRBV30 - once TGTGCCTGGAGTGGGGGGTACGAGCAGTACTTC CAWSGGYEQYF
TRBJ2-2 TRBV5-1 TRBD2 - TGCGCCAGCAGCTCGACTAGCGGGGGATTTAACACCGGGGAGCTGTTTTTT CASSSTSGGFNTGELFF
TRBJ2-7 TRBV27 TRBD2 few TGTGCCAGCAGTCGGACTAGCTCCTACGAGCAGTACTTC CASSRTSSYEQYF
TRBJ2-5 TRBV15 - - TGTGCCACCAGCAGAGACTCTGGGACCGCGGTTCGGGAGACCCAGTACTTC CATSRDSGTAVRETQYF
TRBJ2-2 TRBV5-6 - - TGTGCCAGCAGCGAACAGAACACCGGGGAGCTGTTTTTT CASSEQNTGELFF